The clone carrying this T cell receptor beta chain was detected once. What it binds is not known. This specimen comes from a study of cytomegalovirus exposure and HLA in healthy donors. On the study more broadly: Some 85 million unique TCRs, all from HLA-typed donors, were included in an early release of the data. Study observations and caveats: In a later analysis, HLA-associated beta chains showed higher expansion and lower generation probabilities than comparable chains.

PCR used 60 Vbeta primers and 13 Jbeta primers. Measured with immunoSEQ multiplex PCR; TCRdb has only the in-frame clones, and not every one. The data contain fewer than 200,000 clones, more than 70% of them singletons. This CDR3 has 17 residues. Germline CDR1 reads SGHRS; CDR2 reads YFSETQ. V shed 0 bases, J shed 2 bases, and the junction held 5 bases outside the gene matches. The V call is TRBV5-1, the J call TRBJ2-1, with 10 bases lining up with TRBD2. The TCR comes from a woman aged 45-60 years in good health and CMV-seropositive. Material for sequencing was PBMCs. CDR3 bases: TGCGCCAGCAGCTTGGGGGTTAGCGGGGGGACCTACAATGAGCAGTTCTTC. Translating it yields CASSLGVSGGTYNEQFF.